The 15 T cell receptor beta chains below all came from one sample that was sequenced in a study of OX40 agonist ivuxolimab in advanced cancers. Only in-frame clones appear in the TCRdb table, and some are missing; sequencing was by immunoSEQ multiplex PCR. The sample shows around 76,000 clones, roughly nine tenths of them seen only once. The sample consisted of CD4+ or CD8+ T cells sorted from blood, taken in a trial of the OX40 agonist ivuxolimab. The receptor source for this set is an adult with an advanced solid tumor such as melanoma, head and neck, liver or kidney cancer.

The chain recombines TRBV5-1 with TRBJ1-5, with D hard to call. The ends were cut back, 2 bases at V and 2 bases at J, with 11 bases in the middle. The CDR3 is 15 residues long. The germline CDR1 and CDR2 sequences are SGHRS and YFSETQ. The chain's CDR3 is CASSFGLIGNQPQHF. In DNA, the CDR3 is TGCGCCAGCAGCTTCGGTCTGATCGGCAATCAGCCCCAGCATTTT.

The table lists this clone with a count of one. At one end the junction does not follow the germline gene, possibly because of a read error. The same CDR3 arises from other DNA sequences in this sample as well. V gene TRBV14 combines with J gene TRBJ1-1, with unresolved D. CDR1 and CDR2 from the germline V gene are SGHDN and FVKESK. The CDR3 spans 12 residues. For the CDR3, the DNA is TGTGCTAGCAGCCATCTCCCAACTGAAGCTTTCTTT. It translates to CASSHLPTEAFF. Combining the CDR3 with reference TRBV14 and TRBJ1-1 gives the whole variable domain EAGVTQFPSHSVIEKGQTVTLRCDPISGHDNLYWYRRVMGKEIKFLLHFVKESKQDESGMPNNRFLAERTGGTYSTLKVQPAELEDSGVYFCASSHLPTEAFFGQGTRLTVV.

The chain uses TRBV19 and TRBJ2-1; 9 bases fit TRBD2. The CDR3 is 15 residues long. The junction had 3 bases not matched to a gene; V was cut back by 3 bases and J by 3 bases. Germline V lookup: CDR1 LNHDA, CDR2 SQIVND (reference sequence). CDR3 DNA: TGTGCCAGTAGTATGACTAGCGGAGGCTACAATGAGCAGTTCTTC. This translates into CASSMTSGGYNEQFF.

The chain recombines TRBV2 with TRBJ2-3, with unresolved D. V lost 3 bases, J lost 4 bases, and 20 bases lay in between. This CDR3 contains 17 residues. Germline V CDR1 and CDR2: SNHLY, FYNNEI. The CDR3 is CASSDPTGRAGADTQYF. CDR3 DNA: TGTGCCAGCAGTGACCCTACGGGTCGGGCTGGTGCAGATACGCAGTATTTT.

The J gene is TRBJ2-1, the V gene TRBV18, with 13 bases matching TRBD2. V lost 5 bases and J lost 8; bases outside the gene matches: 6. This CDR3 contains 15 residues. CDR1 is KGHSH and CDR2 is LQKENI in the germline V gene. CDR3 amino acids: CASSGLAGVSHEQFF. The CDR3, as DNA: TGTGCCAGCTCAGGACTAGCGGGAGTGAGCCATGAGCAGTTCTTC.

The chain links TRBV7-2 to TRBJ1-2; 10 bases align to TRBD1. CDR3 length: 15 residues. The germline CDR1 and CDR2 sequences are SGHTA and FQGNSA. The J segment lost 4 bases and the V segment lost 3 bases, leaving 5 bases of the junction unmatched. DNA of the CDR3: TGTGCCAGCAGCTTGGGGACAGGGGCTACCTATGGCTACACCTTC. It encodes CASSLGTGATYGYTF.

The rearrangement uses TRBV7-2 and TRBJ2-5; D is ambiguous. Germline assignment: CDR1 SGHTA and CDR2 FQGNSA. The CDR3 length is 15 residues. V lost 5 bases and J lost 1, with 14 bases in between. The CDR3 spells CASSRDTHTQETQYF. CDR3 DNA sequence: TGTGCCAGCAGCCGCGACACCCACACCCAAGAGACCCAGTACTTC.

J is TRBJ2-2 and V is TRBV5-1; the D is unclear. The CDR3 length is 16 residues. Germline loops: CDR1 SGHRS, CDR2 YFSETQ. Trimming removed 4 bases at V and 7 bases at J, with 20 bases between. The CDR3 sequence is CASSDPEKGRGGELFF. The DNA of the CDR3 is TGCGCCAGCAGCGACCCCGAGAAGGGCCGCGGCGGGGAGCTGTTTTTT.

In its sample, this clone was seen a few times. The J gene is TRBJ2-7, the V gene TRBV10-1, with TRBD1 identical over 7 bases. Germline V gene data show CDR1 as WNHNN and CDR2 as SYGVQD (reference sequence). The length of the CDR3 is 13 residues. J lost 6 bases, V lost 1 base, and 3 bases had no gene match. CDR3 coding DNA: TGCGCCAGCAGTGAGTACCACAGGGGCGAGCAGTACTTC. Protein: CASSEYHRGEQYF.

Points on this clone: A read error may produce the germline difference seen at one junction end. This rearrangement joins TRBV7-8 to TRBJ2-5, with D hard to call. Germline lookup yields CDR1 SGHVS and CDR2 FQNEAQ. The CDR3 is 14 amino acids. The CDR3 here is CASNLKYYQETQYF. CDR3 in DNA: TGTGCCAGCAACTTAAAGTACTATCAAGAGACCCAGTACTTC. Full variable domain (outside the CDR3, taken from reference TRBV7-8 and TRBJ2-5): GAGVSQSPRYKVAKRGQDVALRCDPISGHVSLFWYQQALGQGPEFLTYFQNEAQLDKSGLPSDRFFAERPEGSVSTLKIQRTQQEDSAVYLCASNLKYYQETQYFGPGTRLLVL.

J is TRBJ2-4 and V is TRBV5-8, with unresolved D. V was cut by 3 bases and J by 6 bases, with 4 bases left in between. The CDR3 totals 11 residues. CDR1 is SGHTS and CDR2 is YDEGEE in the germline V gene. CDR3 amino acids: CASSSRNIQYF. The CDR3 DNA reads TGTGCCAGCAGCTCGCGAAACATTCAGTACTTC.

V gene TRBV10-3 combines with J gene TRBJ2-5; D is undetermined. This CDR3 has 13 amino acids. The V and J ends lost 6 bases and 2 bases respectively, with 10 bases between them. Germline-derived CDR1 and CDR2 are ENHRY and SYGVKD. This CDR3 is CAISSPRQETQYF. The CDR3 DNA is TGTGCCATCAGCTCACCCCGGCAAGAGACCCAGTACTTC.

This chain joins TRBV5-4 and TRBJ2-5, with D possibly matching TRBD1 (6 bases). TRBJ2-7 matches the DNA end more closely, so the J call is doubtful. This CDR3 is 13 amino acids long. Per the germline V gene, CDR1 is SGHNT and CDR2 is YYREEE (reference sequence). CDR3 sequence reads: CASSKGVSYEQYF. The DNA for the CDR3 is TGTGCCAGCAGTAAGGGGGTTTCCTACGAGCAGTACTTC.

The V call is TRBV18, the J call TRBJ2-7, with D perhaps assigned TRBD1 or TRBD2 (5 bases each). From germline, CDR1 is KGHSH and CDR2 LQKENI. This CDR3 is built from 14 residues. Trimming left V 5 bases short and J 3 bases short, with 14 bases between. The CDR3 here is CASSVSGTNYEQYF. As DNA, the CDR3 is TGTGCCAGCTCAGTCTCCGGGACCAACTACGAGCAGTACTTC.

V usage is TRBV5-1 and J usage is TRBJ1-4; D remains ambiguous. CDR3 length: 14 residues. Trimming took 3 bases from V and 6 from J, leaving 12 bases between them. Germline CDR1 is SGHRS and CDR2 is YFSETQ. The CDR3 DNA reads TGCGCCAGCAGCTCAGGACGCCTCGATGAAAAACTGTTTTTT. Translation: CASSSGRLDEKLFF.